This TCR beta chain was recovered during a study of radiotherapy plus CTLA-4 blockade in lung cancer. The wider study: The study recorded objective responses in roughly 20% of patients and disease control in about 31%.

Focal radiation with ipilimumab CTLA-4 blockade was given to patients with chemo-refractory metastatic non-small-cell lung cancer. Germline assignment: CDR1 GTSNPN and CDR2 SVGIG (reference sequence). V lost 1 base, J lost 5 bases, and 11 bases lay in between. The CDR3 is 13 amino acids. Data came from immunoSEQ multiplex PCR; TCRdb stores just in-frame clones and leaves some out. In the table there are just over 60,000 clones, 70% to 85% of which are singletons. The material sequenced was peripheral blood, taken from a patient treated with radiotherapy plus ipilimumab. This receptor was identified in a human donor with non-small cell lung cancer who had a complete response to radiotherapy plus ipilimumab. This chain uses TRBV30 with TRBJ1-1, with D perhaps matching TRBD1 (6 bases). CDR3 nucleotides: TGTGCCTGGAGTGCCTACAGGGTGACTGAAGCTTTCTTT. It is translated as CAWSAYRVTEAFF.